The present T cell receptor beta chain was sequenced within a study of blood T cell repertoires in COVID-19. Looked up from germline, CDR1 is SGHAT and CDR2 is FQNNGV. J gave up 1 base and V 2 bases, and 7 bases lay outside the gene matches. The CDR3 sequence is 17 residues long. Here immunoSEQ multiplex PCR was the method, and the copy in TCRdb shows in-frame clones only, minus some. The repertoire has fewer than 70,000 clones, roughly nine tenths of them found once; the top ten carry about 8%. The sequence was collected from a woman between 65 and 79 years old with active COVID-19. Sequencing was carried out using peripheral blood. The chain has TRBV11-2 and TRBJ2-1; 8 bases map to TRBD2. The CDR3 nucleotides read TGTGCCAGCAGCTTAACGGGGGGGAGCTGGTCCTACAATGAGCAGTTCTTC. Its protein product is CASSLTGGSWSYNEQFF.